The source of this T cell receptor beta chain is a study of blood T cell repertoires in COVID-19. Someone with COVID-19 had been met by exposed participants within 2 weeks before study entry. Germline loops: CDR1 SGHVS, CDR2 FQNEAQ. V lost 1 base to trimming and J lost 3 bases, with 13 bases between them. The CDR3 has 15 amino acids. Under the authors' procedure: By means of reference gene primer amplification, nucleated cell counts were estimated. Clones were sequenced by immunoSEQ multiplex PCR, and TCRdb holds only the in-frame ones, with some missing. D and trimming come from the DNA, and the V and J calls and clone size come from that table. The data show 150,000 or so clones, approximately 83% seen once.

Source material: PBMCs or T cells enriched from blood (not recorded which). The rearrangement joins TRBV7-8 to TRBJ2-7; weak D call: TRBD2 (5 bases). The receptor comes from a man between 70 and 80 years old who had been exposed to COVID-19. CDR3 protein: CASSLVEGQDYEQYF. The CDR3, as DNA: TGTGCCAGCAGCTTAGTTGAGGGCCAAGACTACGAGCAGTACTTC.